This entry features one T cell receptor (beta chain) sequence. Its antigen is not known. Assay: immunoSEQ multiplex PCR; the TCRdb copy retains only in-frame clones and omits some. Of 17,000 or so clones detected, about 85% appear once; the ten largest clones hold roughly 28%. The CDR3 consists of 15 residues. CDR1 and CDR2 (germline): SEHNR, FQNEAQ (reference sequence). With V trimmed by 4 bases and J by 1 base, 4 bases remained unmatched. These data come from a study of T cell therapy after organ transplantation. This sample's time point: 20-29 weeks after completion of therapy. This sequence joins TRBV7-9 and TRBJ2-7; 10 bases are shared with TRBD2. This TCR derives from a human patient who had received a solid organ transplant and had CMV disease. Part of the T cell pool may stem from the graft donor. The input for sequencing was CD8+ T cells from blood, taken after autologous CMV-specific T cell therapy. The CDR3 protein is CASSWGTSASYEQYF. In DNA, the CDR3 is TGTGCCAGCAGCTGGGGGACTAGCGCTTCCTACGAGCAGTACTTC.